This entry is about one T cell receptor (beta chain). The data derive from a study of CD8+ T cells in alopecia areata. Following extraction, RNA underwent reverse transcription to cDNA, which served as the sequencing template. TCRdb's copy holds only in-frame clones and misses some; the assay was immunoSEQ multiplex PCR. Altogether around 190,000 clones are present, about three fifths being singletons, with the ten largest covering 4.2%. The treatment denotes: oral pan-JAK inhibitor, 5-10 mg twice daily. Those with alopecia areata gave lesional scalp punch biopsies and peripheral blood. Sequences were derived from CD4+ T cells sorted from blood, sampled at week 4, from a patient treated with tofacitinib. This TCR derives from a human donor with alopecia areata.

CDR3 in amino acids: CAWSGGSNYGYTF. DNA of the CDR3: TGTGCCTGGAGTGGAGGATCTAACTATGGCTACACCTTC. The chain combines TRBV30 with TRBJ1-2; D is undetermined. CDR3 size: 13 residues. Germline loops: CDR1 GTSNPN, CDR2 SVGIG (reference sequence). V was cut by 1 base and J by 0 bases, with 6 bases left in between.